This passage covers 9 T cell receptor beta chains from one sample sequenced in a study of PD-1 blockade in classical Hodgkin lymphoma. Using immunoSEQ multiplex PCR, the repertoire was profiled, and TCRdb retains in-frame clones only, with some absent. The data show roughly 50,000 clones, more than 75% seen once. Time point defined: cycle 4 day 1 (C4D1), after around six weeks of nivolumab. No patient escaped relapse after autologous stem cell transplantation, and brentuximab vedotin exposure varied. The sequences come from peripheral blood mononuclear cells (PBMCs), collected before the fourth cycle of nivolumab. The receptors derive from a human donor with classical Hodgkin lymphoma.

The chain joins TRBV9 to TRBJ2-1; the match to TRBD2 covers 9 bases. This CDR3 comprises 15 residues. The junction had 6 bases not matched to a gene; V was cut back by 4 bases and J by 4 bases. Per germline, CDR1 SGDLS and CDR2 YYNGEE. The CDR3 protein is CASSPRLAEYNEQFF. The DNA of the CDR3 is TGTGCCAGCAGCCCTAGACTAGCGGAATACAATGAGCAGTTCTTC.

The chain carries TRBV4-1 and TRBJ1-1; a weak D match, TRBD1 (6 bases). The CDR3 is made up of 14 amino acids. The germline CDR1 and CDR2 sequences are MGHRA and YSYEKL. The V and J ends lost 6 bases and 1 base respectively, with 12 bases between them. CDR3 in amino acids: CASRNRAANTEAFF. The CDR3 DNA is TGCGCCAGCAGGAACAGGGCTGCGAACACTGAAGCTTTCTTT.

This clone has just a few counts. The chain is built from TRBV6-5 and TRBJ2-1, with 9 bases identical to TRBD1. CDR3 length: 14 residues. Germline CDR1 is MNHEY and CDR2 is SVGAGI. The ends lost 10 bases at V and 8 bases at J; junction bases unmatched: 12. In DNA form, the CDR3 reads TGTGCCACCCTGGACAGGGGTAGGAATTATGAGCAGTTCTTC. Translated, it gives CATLDRGRNYEQFF.

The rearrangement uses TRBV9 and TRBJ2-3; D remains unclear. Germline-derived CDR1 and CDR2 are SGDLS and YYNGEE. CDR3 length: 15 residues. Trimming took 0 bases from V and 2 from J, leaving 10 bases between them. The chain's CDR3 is CASSVDPGPTDTQYF. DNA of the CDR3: TGTGCCAGCAGCGTAGATCCAGGCCCCACAGATACGCAGTATTTT.

The CDR3 reads CASSLSGRGDTQYF. In DNA, the CDR3 is TGTGCCAGCAGTTTGTCGGGCAGGGGGGATACGCAGTATTTT. The chain carries TRBV28 and TRBJ2-3; 7 bases are a match to TRBD1. Per the germline V gene, CDR1 is MDHEN and CDR2 is SYDVKM. The CDR3 spans 14 residues. V gave up 3 bases and J gave up 6 bases; unmatched junction bases: 6.

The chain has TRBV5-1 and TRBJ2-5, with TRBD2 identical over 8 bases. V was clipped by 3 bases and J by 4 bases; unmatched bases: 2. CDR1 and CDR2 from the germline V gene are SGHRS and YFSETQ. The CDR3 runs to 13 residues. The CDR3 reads CASSYLAGETQYF. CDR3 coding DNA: TGCGCCAGCAGCTACCTAGCGGGAGAGACCCAGTACTTC.

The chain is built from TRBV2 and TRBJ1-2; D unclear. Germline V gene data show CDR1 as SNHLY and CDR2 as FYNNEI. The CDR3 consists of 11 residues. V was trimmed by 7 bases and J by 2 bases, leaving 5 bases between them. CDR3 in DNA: TGTGCCAGCAACGAAAACTATGGCTACACCTTC. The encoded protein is CASNENYGYTF.

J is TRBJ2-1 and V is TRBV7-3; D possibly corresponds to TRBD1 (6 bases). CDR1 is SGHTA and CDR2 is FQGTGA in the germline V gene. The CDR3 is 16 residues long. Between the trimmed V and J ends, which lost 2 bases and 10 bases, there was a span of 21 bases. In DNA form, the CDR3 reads TGTGCCAGCAGCTTAGATGGGACAAGGCTTTTCGGAGAGCAGTTCTTC. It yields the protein CASSLDGTRLFGEQFF.

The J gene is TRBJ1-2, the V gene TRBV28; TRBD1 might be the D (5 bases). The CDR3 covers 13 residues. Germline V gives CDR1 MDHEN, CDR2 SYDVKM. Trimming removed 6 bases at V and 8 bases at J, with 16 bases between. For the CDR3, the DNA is TGTGCCAGCAGACGTGGGGGGACGGGCGGCTACACCTTC. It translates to CASRRGGTGGYTF.